The next 19 T cell receptor beta chains were all read from a single sample in a study of T-cell reconstitution after alpha-beta-depleted transplantation in children. TCRbeta library construction was performed incorporating unique molecular identifiers. TCRdb re-called the PCR reads through MiXCR, storing one row per CDR3 protein. The table records about 830,000 distinct CDR3 sequences, 16% of them present only once. The sequences come from PBMCs, mostly from graft donor cells, collected 360 days after TCRalphabeta/CD19-depleted stem cell transplant. All receptors derive from a male patient aged 10-17 years who had a stem cell transplant for acute lymphoblastic leukemia, so the T cells may come from the graft donor.

The chain links TRBV29-1 to TRBJ2-5; TRBD2 matches 7 bases. After removal of 7 bases from V and 1 base from J, the junction contained 6 bases not matched to a gene. Germline CDR1 is SQVTM and CDR2 is ANQGSEA. CDR3 size: 13 residues. CDR3 sequence (DNA): TGCAGCGGTACGACTAGCATCCAAGAGACCCAGTACTTC. This sequence encodes CSGTTSIQETQYF.

This clonotype came up a few times. The CDR3 region is CASGLFYGYTF. The CDR3, as DNA: TGTGCCAGCGGACTTTTTTATGGCTACACCTTC. This chain joins TRBV11-2 and TRBJ1-2; D gene uncertain. V gave up 8 bases and J gave up 5 bases, with 9 bases separating them. The CDR3 runs 11 residues. Germline V gene sequence: CDR1 SGHAT, CDR2 FQNNGV.

V gene TRBV5-1 combines with J gene TRBJ2-5; D not certain. The CDR3 is 17 residues long. The germline CDR1 and CDR2 sequences are SGHRS and YFSETQ. Trimming removed 0 bases at V and 2 bases at J, with 17 bases between. DNA of the CDR3: TGCGCCAGCAGCTTGGATGATCCAATAATACGGCAAGAGACCCAGTACTTC. Protein sequence: CASSLDDPIIRQETQYF.

In this sample, this clonotype turned up a few times. The chain carries TRBV7-9 and TRBJ2-1, with a tentative D call TRBD2 (5 bases). Trimming shortened V by 1 base and J by 10 bases, and 11 bases separated the two germline ends. The CDR3 length is 13 residues. CDR1 and CDR2 from the germline V gene are SEHNR and FQNEAQ (reference sequence). For the CDR3, the DNA is TGTGCCAGCAGCTTAGTCGGAGCGGAGGAGCAGTTCTTC. Its protein is CASSLVGAEEQFF. Filled out from reference TRBV7-9 and TRBJ2-1, the complete variable domain reads DTGVSQNPRHKITKRGQNVTFRCDPISEHNRLYWYRQTLGQGPEFLTYFQNEAQLEKSRLLSDRFSAERPKGSFSTLEIQRTEQGDSAMYLCASSLVGAEEQFFGPGTRLTVL.

This chain joins TRBV7-3 and TRBJ2-1, with 9 bases identical to TRBD1. Losses at the gene ends were 5 bases for V and 8 bases for J; bases not matched to a gene: 10. This CDR3 contains 15 residues. Germline CDR1 reads SGHTA; CDR2 reads FQGTGA. CDR3: CASSRGQGHSDEQFF. In DNA form, the CDR3 reads TGTGCCAGCAGCCGGGGACAGGGCCATTCTGATGAGCAGTTCTTC. The full variable domain, completed using reference TRBV7-3 and TRBJ2-1, is GAGVSQTPSNKVTEKGKYVELRCDPISGHTALYWYRQSLGQGPEFLIYFQGTGAADDSGLPNDRFFAVRPEGSVSTLKIQRTERGDSAVYLCASSRGQGHSDEQFFGPGTRLTVL.

V is TRBV10-3 and J is TRBJ1-1; a possible D gene is TRBD1 (6 bases). Germline V gives CDR1 ENHRY, CDR2 SYGVKD. CDR3 length: 14 residues. Between the trimmed V and J ends, which lost 6 bases and 3 bases, there was a span of 14 bases. The chain's CDR3 is CAISRGGTDTEAFF. For the CDR3, the DNA is TGTGCCATCAGCCGAGGGGGGACGGACACTGAAGCTTTCTTT.

This clonotype was detected a few times. This CDR3 reads CASGGYWTRYF. For the CDR3, the DNA is TGTGCAAGCGGGGGGTATTGGACCCGGTACTTC. The V gene is TRBV7-9, the J gene TRBJ2-7; 9 bases map to TRBD2. CDR1 SEHNR and CDR2 FQNEAQ come from the germline V gene (reference sequence). The CDR3 covers 11 residues.

This chain joins TRBV5-1 and TRBJ2-1; 12 nucleotides agree with TRBD2. Trimming removed 0 bases from V and 4 bases from J; junction bases left unmatched: 5. Germline V gives CDR1 SGHRS, CDR2 YFSETQ. There are 17 residues in the CDR3. CDR3 bases: TGCGCCAGCAGCTTGGGACTAGCGGGGGAAACATACAATGAGCAGTTCTTC. Residues: CASSLGLAGETYNEQFF.

V usage is TRBV20-1 and J usage is TRBJ2-2, with a possible D match to TRBD2 (6 bases). V was clipped by 0 bases and J by 2 bases, with 13 bases between them. The germline V gene has CDR1 DFQATT and CDR2 SNEGSKA (reference sequence). The CDR3 sequence is 16 residues long. The CDR3 sequence: CSARDGPSANTGELFF. The CDR3 DNA follows: TGCAGTGCTAGAGATGGTCCTAGCGCAAACACCGGGGAGCTGTTTTTT.

This clonotype was seen more than once but under ten times. The rearrangement links TRBV20-1 to TRBJ2-4, with TRBD2 as a possible D gene (6 bases). Germline CDR1 reads DFQATT; CDR2 reads SNEGSKA (reference sequence). Trimming removed 1 base at V and 2 bases at J, with 12 bases between. The CDR3 is made up of 15 amino acids. The CDR3 bases are TGCAGTGCTAGAGTCGGCGGAGGGACCAAAAACATTCAGTACTTC. This codes for CSARVGGGTKNIQYF.

The chain is built from TRBV12-3 or TRBV12-4 and TRBJ2-1, with D perhaps matching TRBD1 (6 bases). This CDR3 has 15 amino acids. V was clipped by 3 bases and J by 1 base, with 10 bases between them. CDR3 protein: CASSLGAASYNEQFF. The CDR3 region has the DNA TGTGCCAGCAGTTTGGGGGCTGCGTCCTACAATGAGCAGTTCTTC.

CDR3 coding DNA: TGTGCCAGCATCCCTAGGGGGAAGCGGGTCCAAAGCTCCTACAATGAGCAGTTCTTC. Protein product: CASIPRGKRVQSSYNEQFF. This sequence joins TRBV6-1 and TRBJ2-1; perhaps D is TRBD1 or TRBD2 (6 bases each). V lost 7 bases and J lost 0, with 25 bases in between. Germline values: CDR1 MNHNS, CDR2 SASEGT. The CDR3 runs to 19 residues.

The chain couples TRBV28 to TRBJ2-2; 9 nucleotides align to TRBD1. The CDR3 totals 16 residues. In germline, CDR1 is MDHEN, CDR2 SYDVKM. The trim removed 3 bases at V and 7 bases at J, leaving 9 bases unmatched. The CDR3 nucleotides are TGTGCCAGCAGTTTCGGCGGGACAGGGTTTGGCGGGGAGCTGTTTTTT. Translating gives CASSFGGTGFGGELFF.

Remarks on this clonotype: At one boundary the junction diverges from the germline segment, which might be a read error. The chain combines TRBV7-9 with TRBJ2-7; D is perhaps TRBD1 or TRBD2 (5 bases each). The CDR3 extends over 15 amino acids. CDR1 and CDR2 (germline): SEHNR, FQNEAQ (reference sequence). CDR3 protein: CASSLATGRPYEQYF. The CDR3 DNA follows: TGTGCCAGCAGTTTAGCGACGGGGCGGCCCTACGAGCAGTACTTC. The entire variable domain, with the rest obtained from reference TRBV7-9 and TRBJ2-7, is as follows: DTGVSQNPRHKITKRGQNVTFRCDPISEHNRLYWYRQTLGQGPEFLTYFQNEAQLEKSRLLSDRFSAERPKGSFSTLEIQRTEQGDSAMYLCASSLATGRPYEQYFGPGTRLTVT.

The sample holds many counts of this clonotype. J is TRBJ1-5 and V is TRBV20-1; D call uncertain. The CDR3 loop spans 14 amino acids. V was pared by 5 bases and J by 7 bases, with 18 bases between. Per the germline V gene, CDR1 is DFQATT and CDR2 is SNEGSKA (reference sequence). The CDR3 DNA is TGCAGTGCTGCAACCAGGCCGGGCGGACAGCCCCAGCATTTT. Translating it yields CSAATRPGGQPQHF.

This clonotype was seen a handful of times. The gene calls are TRBV20-1 and TRBJ2-5; D is possibly TRBD2 (7 bases). V lost 0 bases and J 2 bases, leaving 13 bases between the germline ends. Germline CDR1 reads DFQATT; CDR2 reads SNEGSKA (reference sequence). The CDR3 spans 15 residues. CDR3 bases: TGCAGTGCTAGAGATGGGGGGGGGCCGCAAGAGACCCAGTACTTC. It yields the protein CSARDGGGPQETQYF.

V usage is TRBV5-1 and J usage is TRBJ1-1, with D hard to call. The germline V gene encodes CDR1 SGHRS and CDR2 YFSETQ. The CDR3 has 15 residues. Trimming left V 5 bases short and J 3 bases short, with 17 bases between. CDR3 sequence (DNA): TGCGCCAGCAGGTCCCCGGGAGGGTGGTACACTGAAGCTTTCTTT. As protein: CASRSPGGWYTEAFF.

This clonotype was seen a few times. This chain joins TRBV4-1 and TRBJ1-3; D unclear. This CDR3 region has 19 residues. The germline gives CDR1 MGHRA, CDR2 YSYEKL. Trimming left V 4 bases short and J 0 bases short, with 22 bases between. The DNA for the CDR3 is TGCGCCAGCAGCCTCTCCTATAGACGGAACAGCTACTCTGGAAACACCATATATTTT. Amino acids: CASSLSYRRNSYSGNTIYF.

This clonotype has a handful of counts. The chain combines TRBV18 with TRBJ2-7; 16 bases align to TRBD2. The ends lost 3 bases at V and 2 bases at J; junction bases unmatched: 4. CDR1 is KGHSH, CDR2 LQKENI, per germline. The CDR3 has 17 amino acids. The CDR3 is CASSPSGTSGRAYEQYF. The CDR3, as DNA: TGTGCCAGCTCACCTTCCGGGACTAGCGGGAGGGCCTACGAGCAGTACTTC.